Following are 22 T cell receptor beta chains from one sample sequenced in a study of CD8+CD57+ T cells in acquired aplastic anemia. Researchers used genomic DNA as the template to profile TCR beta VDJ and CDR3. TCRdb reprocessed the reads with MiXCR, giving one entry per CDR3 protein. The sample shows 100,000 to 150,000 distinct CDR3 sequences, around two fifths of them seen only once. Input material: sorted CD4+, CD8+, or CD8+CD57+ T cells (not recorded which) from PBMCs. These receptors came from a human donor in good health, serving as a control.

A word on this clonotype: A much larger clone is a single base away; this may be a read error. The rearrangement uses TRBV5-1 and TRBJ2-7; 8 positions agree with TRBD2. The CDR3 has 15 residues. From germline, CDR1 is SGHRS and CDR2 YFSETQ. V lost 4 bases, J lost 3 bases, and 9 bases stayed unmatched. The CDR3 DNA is TGCGCCAGCAGCCACGTGGGACTAGTGGGCTACGAGCAGTACTTC. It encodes CASSHVGLVGYEQYF.

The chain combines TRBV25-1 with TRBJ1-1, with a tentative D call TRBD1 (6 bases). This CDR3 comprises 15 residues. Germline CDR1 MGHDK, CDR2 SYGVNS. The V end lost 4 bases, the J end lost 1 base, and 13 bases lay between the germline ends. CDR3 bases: TGTGCCAGCAGTGTCGGTCAGGGGCAGAACACTGAAGCTTTCTTT. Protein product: CASSVGQGQNTEAFF.

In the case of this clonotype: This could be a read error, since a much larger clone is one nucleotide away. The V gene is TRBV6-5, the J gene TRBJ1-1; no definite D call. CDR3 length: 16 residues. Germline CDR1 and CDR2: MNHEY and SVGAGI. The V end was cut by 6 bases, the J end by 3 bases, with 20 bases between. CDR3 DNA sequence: TGTGCCAGCAGGTACAGAACGTCGCTTAGGTACACTGAAGCTTTCTTT. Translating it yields CASRYRTSLRYTEAFF.

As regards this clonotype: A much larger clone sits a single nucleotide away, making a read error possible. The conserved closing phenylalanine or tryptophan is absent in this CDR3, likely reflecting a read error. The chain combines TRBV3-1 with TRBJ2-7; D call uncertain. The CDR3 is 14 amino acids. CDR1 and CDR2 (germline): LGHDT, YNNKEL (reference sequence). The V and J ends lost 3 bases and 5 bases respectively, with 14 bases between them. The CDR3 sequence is CASSHGQRDNEQYS. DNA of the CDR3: TGTGCCAGCAGCCACGGTCAGCGAGATAACGAGCAGTACTCC.

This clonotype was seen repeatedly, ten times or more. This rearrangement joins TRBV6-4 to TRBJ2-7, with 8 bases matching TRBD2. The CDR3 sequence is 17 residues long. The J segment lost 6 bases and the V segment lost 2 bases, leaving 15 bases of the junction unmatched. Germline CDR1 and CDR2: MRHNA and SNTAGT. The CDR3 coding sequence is TGTGCCAGCAGTGACAACAGAGTTCCGGGACTAGGTCGCGAGCAGTACTTC. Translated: CASSDNRVPGLGREQYF.

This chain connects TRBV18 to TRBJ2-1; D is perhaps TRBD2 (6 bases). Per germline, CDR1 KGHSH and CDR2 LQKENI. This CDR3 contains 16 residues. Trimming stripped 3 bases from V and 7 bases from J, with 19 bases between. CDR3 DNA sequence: TGTGCCAGCTCACCTAATAGCGGTGGTGGGGATAATGAGCAGTTCTTC. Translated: CASSPNSGGGDNEQFF.

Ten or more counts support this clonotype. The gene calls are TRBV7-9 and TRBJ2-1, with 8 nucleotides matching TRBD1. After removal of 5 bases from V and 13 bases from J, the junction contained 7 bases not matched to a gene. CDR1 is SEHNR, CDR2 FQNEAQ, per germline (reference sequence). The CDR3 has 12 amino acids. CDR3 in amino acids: CASSETGELQFF. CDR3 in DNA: TGTGCCAGCAGCGAGACAGGGGAGCTCCAGTTCTTC.

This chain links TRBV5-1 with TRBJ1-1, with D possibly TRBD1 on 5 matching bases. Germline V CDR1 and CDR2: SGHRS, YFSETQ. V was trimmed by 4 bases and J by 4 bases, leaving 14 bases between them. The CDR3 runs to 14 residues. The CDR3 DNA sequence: TGCGCCAGCAGCCGAAATATGGGGGGCACTGAAGCTTTCTTT. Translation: CASSRNMGGTEAFF.

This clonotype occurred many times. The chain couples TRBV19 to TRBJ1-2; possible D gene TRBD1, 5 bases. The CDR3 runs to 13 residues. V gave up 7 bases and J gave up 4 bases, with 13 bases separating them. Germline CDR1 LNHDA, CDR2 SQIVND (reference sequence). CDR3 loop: CASTRGGSYGYTF. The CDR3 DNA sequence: TGTGCCAGTACCCGCGGGGGGAGCTATGGCTACACCTTC.

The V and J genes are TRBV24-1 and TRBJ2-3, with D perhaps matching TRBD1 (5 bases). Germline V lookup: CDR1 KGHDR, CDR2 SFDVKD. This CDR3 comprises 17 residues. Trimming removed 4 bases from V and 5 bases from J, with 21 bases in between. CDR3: CATSEKIQGRARDTQYF. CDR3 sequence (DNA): TGTGCCACCAGTGAAAAGATCCAGGGTCGGGCCAGAGATACGCAGTATTTT.

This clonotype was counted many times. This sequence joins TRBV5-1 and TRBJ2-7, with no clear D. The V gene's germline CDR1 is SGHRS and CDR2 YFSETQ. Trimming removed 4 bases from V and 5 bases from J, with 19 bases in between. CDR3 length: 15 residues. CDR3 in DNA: TGCGCCAGCAGCCCCCACCCAGGACGCCCCAACGAGCAGTACTTC. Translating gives CASSPHPGRPNEQYF.

This CDR3 reads CASSGAPNTEAFF. The DNA for the CDR3 is TGCGCCAGCAGTGGGGCCCCTAACACTGAAGCTTTCTTT. The chain couples TRBV10-2 to TRBJ1-1; no clear D. Germline V gives CDR1 WSHSY, CDR2 SAAADI. This CDR3 contains 13 residues. Trimming took off 4 bases at V and 2 bases at J, with 8 bases between the two ends.

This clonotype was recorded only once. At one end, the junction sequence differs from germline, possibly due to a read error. The CDR3 bases are TGCGCCTGCAGCTTGGTGGTGGCGGGGAACACCGGGGAGCTGTTCTTT. It yields the protein CACSLVVAGNTGELFF. The rearrangement links TRBV5-1 to TRBJ2-2; maybe TRBD2 (6 bases). CDR1 SGHRS and CDR2 YFSETQ come from the germline V gene. The length of the CDR3 is 16 residues.

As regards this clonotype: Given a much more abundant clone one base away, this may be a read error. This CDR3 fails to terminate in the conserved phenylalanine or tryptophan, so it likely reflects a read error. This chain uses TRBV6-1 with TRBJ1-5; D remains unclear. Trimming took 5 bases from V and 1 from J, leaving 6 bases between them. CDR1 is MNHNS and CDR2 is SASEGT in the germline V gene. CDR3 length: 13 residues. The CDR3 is CASSLASNQPQHS. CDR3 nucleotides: TGTGCCAGCAGTCTCGCCAGCAATCAGCCCCAGCATTCT.

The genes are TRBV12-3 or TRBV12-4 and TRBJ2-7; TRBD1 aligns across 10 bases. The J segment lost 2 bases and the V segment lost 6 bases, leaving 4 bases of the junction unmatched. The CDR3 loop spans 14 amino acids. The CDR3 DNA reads TGTGCCAGCAGCCGGGACAGGGGTACCTACGAGCAGTACTTC. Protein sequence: CASSRDRGTYEQYF.

The CDR3 is CSVVGGMGNEAFF. CDR3 coding DNA: TGCAGCGTTGTTGGGGGAATGGGAAATGAAGCTTTCTTT. The gene calls are TRBV29-1 and TRBJ1-1, with a possible D match to TRBD1 (5 bases). Germline CDR1 reads SQVTM; CDR2 reads ANQGSEA. The CDR3 is 13 residues long. The V end was cut by 4 bases, the J end by 7 bases, with 16 bases between.

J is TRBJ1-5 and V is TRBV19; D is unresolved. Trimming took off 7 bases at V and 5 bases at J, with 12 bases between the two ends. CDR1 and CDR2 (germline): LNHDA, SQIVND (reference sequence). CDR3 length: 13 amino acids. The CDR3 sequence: CASNRRMDQPQHF. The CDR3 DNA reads TGTGCCAGTAATAGGCGCATGGATCAGCCCCAGCATTTT.

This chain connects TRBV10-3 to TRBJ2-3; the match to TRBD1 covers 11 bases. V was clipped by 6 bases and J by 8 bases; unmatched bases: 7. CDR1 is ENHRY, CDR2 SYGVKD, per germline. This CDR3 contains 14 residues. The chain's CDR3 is CAIRPGQGGGTQYF. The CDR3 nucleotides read TGTGCCATCAGGCCGGGACAGGGGGGTGGTACGCAGTATTTT.

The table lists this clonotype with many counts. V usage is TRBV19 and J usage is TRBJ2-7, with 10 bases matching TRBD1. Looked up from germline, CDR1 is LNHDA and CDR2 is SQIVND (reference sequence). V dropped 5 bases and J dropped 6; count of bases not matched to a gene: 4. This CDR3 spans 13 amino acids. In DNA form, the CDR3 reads TGTGCCAGTAGTCTCTGGACAGGGGGCGAGCAGTACTTC. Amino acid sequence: CASSLWTGGEQYF.

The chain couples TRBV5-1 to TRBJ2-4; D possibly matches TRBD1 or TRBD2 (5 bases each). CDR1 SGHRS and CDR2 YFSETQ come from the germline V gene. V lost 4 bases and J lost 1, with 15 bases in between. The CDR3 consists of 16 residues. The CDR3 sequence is CASSLDGGSAKNIQYF. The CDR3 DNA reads TGCGCCAGCAGCCTCGATGGGGGATCGGCCAAAAACATTCAGTACTTC.

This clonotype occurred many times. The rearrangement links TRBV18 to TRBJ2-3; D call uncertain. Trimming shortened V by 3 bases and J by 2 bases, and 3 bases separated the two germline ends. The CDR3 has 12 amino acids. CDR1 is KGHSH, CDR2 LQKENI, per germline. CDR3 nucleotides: TGTGCCAGCTCACCCGACACAGATACGCAGTATTTT. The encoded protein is CASSPDTDTQYF.

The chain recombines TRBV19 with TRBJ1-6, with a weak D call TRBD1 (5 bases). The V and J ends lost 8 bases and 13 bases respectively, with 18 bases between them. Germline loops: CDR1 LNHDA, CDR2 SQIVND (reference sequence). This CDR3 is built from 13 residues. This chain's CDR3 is CASLDSPFGPLHF. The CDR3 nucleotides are TGTGCCAGTCTTGACAGTCCCTTTGGGCCCCTCCACTTT.